This T cell receptor (beta chain) emerged from a study of response to subunit inactivated influenza vaccine. TCRdb re-called the RT-PCR reads with MiXCR, one entry per CDR3 protein. This table has about 540,000 distinct CDR3 sequences, under 30% appearing once. Germline V gene lookup returns CDR1 SGHNT and CDR2 YYREEE (reference sequence). V lost 1 base and J lost 8, with 22 bases in between. This CDR3 comprises 18 residues. In addition, the sample was reused for a study of T cells expressing NK-cell markers. That source reports: For TCR beta, cDNA was produced by 5'RACE template switching with UMIs.

The V and J genes are TRBV5-4 and TRBJ1-6, with TRBD1 as a possible D gene (5 bases). The sequencing used CD4+ T cells sorted from PBMCs, collected 11 to 12 days after vaccination. The clonotype originates from a man in his forties or fifties who received an inactivated influenza vaccine. CDR3 bases: TGTGCCAGCAGCTTGTATAGTAGTCGAGGGGTGAATCATTCACCCCTCCACTTT. This codes for CASSLYSSRGVNHSPLHF.